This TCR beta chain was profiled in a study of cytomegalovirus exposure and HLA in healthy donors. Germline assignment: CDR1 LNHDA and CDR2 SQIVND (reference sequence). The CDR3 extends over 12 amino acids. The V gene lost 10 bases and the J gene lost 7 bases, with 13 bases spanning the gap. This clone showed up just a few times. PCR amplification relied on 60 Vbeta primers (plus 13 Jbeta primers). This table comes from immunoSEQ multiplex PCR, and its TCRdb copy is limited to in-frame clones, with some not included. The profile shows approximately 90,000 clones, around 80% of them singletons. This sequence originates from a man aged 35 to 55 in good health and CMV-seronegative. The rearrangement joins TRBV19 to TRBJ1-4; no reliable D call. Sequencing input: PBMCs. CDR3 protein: CATRGSFEKLFF. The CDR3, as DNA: TGTGCCACAAGAGGCAGTTTTGAAAAACTGTTTTTT.